This TCR beta chain was retrieved from a study of cytomegalovirus exposure and HLA in healthy donors. Study-level background: A subsequent analysis stated that the 120 or so validation repertoires were run on the same platform as the 550 to 750 first-cohort repertoires.

This CDR3 has 12 amino acids. Trimming cost V 2 bases and J 5 bases, with 8 bases left between them. The germline CDR1 and CDR2 sequences are SGHRS and YFSETQ. The data were produced by immunoSEQ multiplex PCR, yet TCRdb's version contains in-frame clones alone and is incomplete. Seen here are around 150,000 clones, 85% to 90% observed once, and the top ten hold approximately 8%. Sequences were obtained from PBMCs. The genes are TRBV5-1 and TRBJ2-7; D is undetermined. The sequence was obtained from a woman aged 18-35 years in good health and CMV-seropositive. This CDR3 reads CASSFRRDEQYF. In DNA form, the CDR3 reads TGCGCCAGCAGCTTTCGCCGGGACGAGCAGTACTTC.